This T cell receptor beta chain derives from a study of cytomegalovirus exposure and HLA in healthy donors. Study details: The approximately 120 validation repertoires matched the approximately 700 first-cohort repertoires in platform, a later analysis reported. Regarding the study as a whole: A subsequent analysis found that TCR clusters from the first cohort also tended to co-occur in the 120 or so validation repertoires, with about 93% of cluster scores above 0. Cytomegalovirus status, reportedly, was diagnosed with high specificity and sensitivity by the classifier.

The CDR3 spans 14 residues. V was cut by 2 bases and J by 3 bases, with 10 bases left in between. Looked up from germline, CDR1 is MDHEN and CDR2 is SYDVKM. The validation cohort, a group of 130 or so subjects, included the donors and was separate from the roughly 620-subject first cohort. This clone was picked up one time. Its antigen is as yet unknown. This table comes from immunoSEQ multiplex PCR, and its TCRdb copy is limited to in-frame clones, with some not included. This table has 200,000 to 300,000 clones, 75% to 90% appearing once. The clonotype was recovered from a woman in her twenties or thirties in good health and CMV-seropositive. The rearrangement links TRBV28 to TRBJ2-5; tentatively, D is TRBD1 (6 bases). Sequencing was performed on PBMCs. CDR3 nucleotides: TGTGCCAGCAGTTTAAACCGGGACAAAGAGACCCAGTACTTC. Translation: CASSLNRDKETQYF.